The 16 T cell receptor beta chains in this list originate from one sample, sequenced in a study of regulatory T cells in long-lasting Graves disease. Time point: persistent/refractory GD, antithyroid drugs over 5 years with positive TRAb. PBMC-derived RNA was used for the TCR library. Building the TCR beta libraries relied on iRepertoire HTBI primers, and CDR3 regions underwent Arm-PCR. TCRdb re-analysed the multiplex PCR reads in MiXCR, keeping a single row per CDR3 protein. The table has about half a million distinct CDR3 sequences, 20% to 25% seen once. Sequenced material: peripheral blood mononuclear cells (PBMCs), taken when the disease was refractory, from a patient treated with antithyroid drugs. These receptors all stem from a female donor with Graves disease.

Ten or more counts support this clonotype. This chain uses TRBV6-1 with TRBJ2-5; TRBD1 matches 9 bases. The CDR3 spans 15 residues. Germline V gives CDR1 MNHNS, CDR2 SASEGT. Trimming cost V 7 bases and J 1 base; bases outside gene matches: 7. The CDR3 sequence is CASIPGTGFQETQYF. CDR3 nucleotide sequence: TGTGCCAGCATACCCGGGACAGGGTTCCAAGAGACCCAGTACTTC.

This clonotype was picked up many times. The rearrangement uses TRBV6-1 and TRBJ1-1; tentatively, D is TRBD1 (6 bases). The CDR3 loop spans 14 amino acids. Germline CDR1 and CDR2: MNHNS and SASEGT. Between the trimmed V and J ends, which lost 6 bases and 1 base, there was a span of 12 bases. CDR3 protein: CASSRDNSNTEAFF. CDR3 sequence (DNA): TGTGCCAGCAGCCGGGACAACTCGAACACTGAAGCTTTCTTT.

The V call is TRBV29-1, the J call TRBJ1-5; no clear D gene. Trimming removed 4 bases at V and 4 bases at J, with 11 bases between. CDR1 is SQVTM and CDR2 is ANQGSEA in the germline V gene. This CDR3 has 13 residues. DNA for the CDR3: TGCAGCGTTGTGGTGACGGAGAATCAGCCCCAGCATTTT. As protein: CSVVVTENQPQHF.

The chain recombines TRBV11-2 with TRBJ2-3; 7 bases map to TRBD2. V shed 8 bases, J shed 0 bases, and the junction held 11 bases outside the gene matches. CDR1 SGHAT and CDR2 FQNNGV come from the germline V gene. The CDR3 covers 16 residues. CDR3 sequence: CASPPGDYLSTDTQYF. The CDR3 region has the DNA TGTGCCAGCCCACCCGGGGACTACCTTAGCACAGATACGCAGTATTTT.

This clonotype was picked up many times. V is TRBV6-1 and J is TRBJ1-5; 10 bases agree with TRBD1. The CDR3 sequence is 14 residues long. J lost 5 bases, V lost 8 bases, and 6 bases had no gene match. Germline CDR1 MNHNS, CDR2 SASEGT. CDR3 coding DNA: TGTGCCAGCGCACTTGGGACAGGGGATCAGCCCCAGCATTTT. Translated: CASALGTGDQPQHF.

This clonotype was counted only a few times. V is TRBV7-9 and J is TRBJ1-1; D is perhaps TRBD1 (6 bases). This CDR3 comprises 14 residues. The V gene's germline CDR1 is SEHNR and CDR2 FQNEAQ (reference sequence). Trimming cost V 5 bases and J 3 bases, with 13 bases left between them. CDR3 coding DNA: TGTGCCAGCAGCACAGGGCCCCCTGACACTGAAGCTTTCTTT. This gives the protein CASSTGPPDTEAFF.

This clonotype has a count of ten or more. The rearrangement links TRBV11-2 to TRBJ1-1; 7 nucleotides match TRBD1. The CDR3 is 14 residues long. Germline V gene data show CDR1 as SGHAT and CDR2 as FQNNGV. Trimming at V came to 5 bases and at J to 5 bases, leaving 8 bases not matched to a gene. The CDR3 region is CASSPAGGSTEAFF. The CDR3 bases are TGTGCCAGCAGCCCAGCAGGGGGATCGACTGAAGCTTTCTTT.

Many counts were recorded for this clonotype. The chain recombines TRBV7-8 with TRBJ1-5; 12 bases are shared with TRBD1. Germline V gives CDR1 SGHVS, CDR2 FQNEAQ. Trimming removed 5 bases from V and 8 bases from J; junction bases left unmatched: 4. The CDR3 is 14 residues long. CDR3 in amino acids: CASSRGQGAEPQHF. Here the CDR3 DNA reads TGTGCCAGCAGCAGGGGACAGGGGGCAGAGCCCCAGCATTTT.

This clonotype was seen at least ten times. The chain carries TRBV29-1 and TRBJ2-5; 9 nucleotides match TRBD1. The CDR3 extends over 13 amino acids. The V gene's germline CDR1 is SQVTM and CDR2 ANQGSEA. J was trimmed by 2 bases and V by 7 bases; bases with no gene match: 5. Written as DNA, the CDR3 is TGCAGCGGGGGACAGGGTAATCAAGAGACCCAGTACTTC. It codes for CSGGQGNQETQYF.

The rearrangement uses TRBV11-3 and TRBJ2-1; D is undetermined. The CDR3 loop spans 11 amino acids. Germline V gene sequence: CDR1 SGHNT, CDR2 YENEEA. V lost 5 bases, J lost 7 bases, and 6 bases lay in between. In nucleotides, the CDR3 is TGTGCCAGCAGCGGACCGAATGAGCAGTTCTTC. Translating gives CASSGPNEQFF.

V gene TRBV3-1 combines with J gene TRBJ2-2, with 8 bases aligning to TRBD2. This CDR3 has 15 residues. V shed 7 bases and J 7 bases; nucleotides not matched to a gene: 11. The germline gives CDR1 LGHDT, CDR2 YNNKEL (reference sequence). The CDR3 here is CASTPIQGLVGELFF. The CDR3 DNA reads as TGTGCCAGCACCCCAATACAGGGACTAGTCGGGGAGCTGTTTTTT. Together with reference TRBV3-1 and TRBJ2-2, the CDR3 gives the full variable domain: DTAVSQTPKYLVTQMGNDKSIKCEQNLGHDTMYWYKQDSKKFLKIMFSYNNKELIINETVPNRFSPKSPDKAHLNLHINSLELGDSAVYFCASTPIQGLVGELFFGEGSRLTVL.

This clonotype was found many times. The chain carries TRBV9 and TRBJ1-6, with D possibly matching TRBD1 (5 bases). Trimming took off 0 bases at V and 8 bases at J, with 12 bases between the two ends. CDR3 length: 15 residues. Germline V CDR1 and CDR2: SGDLS, YYNGEE. This CDR3 is CASSVDFRAYSPLHF. The CDR3 nucleotides read TGTGCCAGCAGCGTAGATTTCAGGGCTTATTCACCCCTCCACTTT.

About this clonotype: This may arise from a read error, as a much more abundant clone is one base away. The CDR3 protein is CSVVAGGNSNIQYF. In nucleotides, the CDR3 is TGCAGCGTTGTCGCAGGGGGCAATTCAAACATTCAGTACTTC. V gene TRBV29-1 combines with J gene TRBJ2-4; 8 bases align to TRBD1. CDR1 is SQVTM and CDR2 is ANQGSEA in the germline V gene. The J segment lost 6 bases and the V segment lost 4 bases, leaving 8 bases of the junction unmatched. CDR3 length: 14 amino acids.

This clonotype was observed a few times. V and J are TRBV4-1 and TRBJ2-7; perhaps TRBD2 as D (6 bases). Germline V gene data show CDR1 as MGHRA and CDR2 as YSYEKL. Trimming took 1 base from V and 3 from J, leaving 19 bases between them. CDR3 size: 17 residues. The CDR3 nucleotides read TGCGCCAGCAGCCAAGCCGCGATGGGACTGCGGTACTACGAGCAGTACTTC. As protein: CASSQAAMGLRYYEQYF.

This clonotype was detected many times. The chain couples TRBV7-2 to TRBJ1-5, with D perhaps TRBD1 (5 bases). V was clipped by 0 bases and J by 3 bases, with 9 bases between them. CDR1 and CDR2 (germline): SGHTA, FQGNSA. CDR3 length equals 15 residues. The CDR3 spells CASSLAGPNNQPQHF. Here the CDR3 DNA reads TGTGCCAGCAGCTTAGCGGGACCGAACAATCAGCCCCAGCATTTT.

This clonotype was seen ten or more times. This chain links TRBV12-3 or TRBV12-4 with TRBJ2-7; TRBD1 agrees at 10 bases. CDR3 size: 15 residues. V was pared by 1 base and J by 5 bases, with 5 bases of the junction left unmatched. In nucleotides, the CDR3 is TGTGCCAGCAGTTTAGACGGGACAGGGGTGGACGAGCAGTACTTC. Translated, it gives CASSLDGTGVDEQYF.